This T cell receptor (beta chain) was recorded in a study of blood T cells in healthy people across ages. Study-wide points: It was held that diversity estimates obtained from one million T cells represented underestimates.

This clonotype has more than one count but fewer than ten. What it binds is unknown. For the second PCR, which ran for roughly 7 to 11 cycles, a sample-barcoded 5' primer and a J-beta primer mix were used. TCRdb ran MiXCR on the 5' RACE reads and lists one entry per CDR3 protein. The data contain approximately 900,000 distinct CDR3 sequences, about 27% of them singletons. The sample was also reused in another study, on T cells of mothers and their children.

The sequenced sample consisted of blood. The clonotype originates from a middle-aged woman in good health.

CDR3 sequence reads: CASNSGTTGGFGYTF. CDR3 coding DNA: TGTGCCAGTAACTCGGGAACCACAGGGGGCTTTGGCTACACCTTC. This chain connects TRBV19 to TRBJ1-2; 9 nucleotides align to TRBD1. Looked up from germline, CDR1 is LNHDA and CDR2 is SQIVND (reference sequence). This CDR3 is built from 15 residues. With V trimmed by 7 bases and J by 7 bases, 13 bases remained unmatched.